This T cell receptor (beta chain) is from a study of human T cells and chemical hapten exposure. A note on this clonotype: The antigen is undetermined.

Trimming pared 4 bases from V and 9 bases from J, leaving 22 bases between. The CDR3 runs to 16 residues. CDR1 LGHNA and CDR2 YNFKEQ come from the germline V gene. Overall study findings and caveats: Counts of expanded TCRs at PT1 were positively correlated with patch test score. There was no change with DPC sensitization in TCRs above 1 in 1000 frequency.

Time point meaning: patch test 1, 2 weeks after DPC sensitization. Treatment here: therapeutic diphenylcyclopropenone sensitization with weekly scalp DPC. One entry per CDR3 protein, called by TCRdb with MiXCR from the RACE reads. The sample shows 84,000 or so distinct CDR3 sequences, about 10% of them seen only once. The sequenced sample was whole blood, obtained in connection with sensitization to the hapten diphenylcyclopropenone (DPC). The chain has TRBV4-2 and TRBJ2-1; a weak D match, TRBD2 (6 bases). This TCR came from a middle-aged man with alopecia areata. Some clones in this sample may be carry-over from other donors' samples. CDR3 sequence: CASSRLEGSPGSEQFF. In nucleotides, the CDR3 is TGTGCCAGCAGCCGGCTTGAGGGGTCACCCGGGAGTGAGCAGTTCTTC.